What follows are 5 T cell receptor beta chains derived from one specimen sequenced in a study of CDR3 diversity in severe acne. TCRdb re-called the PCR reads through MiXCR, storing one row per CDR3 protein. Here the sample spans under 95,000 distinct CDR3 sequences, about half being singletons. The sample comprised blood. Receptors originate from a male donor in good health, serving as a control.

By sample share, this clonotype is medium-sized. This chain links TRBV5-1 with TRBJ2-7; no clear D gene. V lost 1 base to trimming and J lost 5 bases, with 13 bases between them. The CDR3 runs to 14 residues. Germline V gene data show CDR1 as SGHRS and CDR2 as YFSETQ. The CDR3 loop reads CASSLYSFYDEQYF. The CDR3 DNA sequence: TGCGCCAGCAGCTTGTACAGCTTTTACGACGAGCAGTACTTC. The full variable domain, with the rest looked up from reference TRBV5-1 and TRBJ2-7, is KAGVTQTPRYLIKTRGQQVTLSCSPISGHRSVSWYQQTPGQGLQFLFEYFSETQRNKGNFPGRFSGRQFSNSRSEMNVSTLELGDSALYLCASSLYSFYDEQYFGPGTRLTVT.

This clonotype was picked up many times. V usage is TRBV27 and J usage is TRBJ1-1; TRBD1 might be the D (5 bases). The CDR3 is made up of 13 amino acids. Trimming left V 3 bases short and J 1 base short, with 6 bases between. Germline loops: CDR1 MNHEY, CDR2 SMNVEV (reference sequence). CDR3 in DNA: TGTGCCAGCAGTTTCCAGGGGAACACTGAAGCTTTCTTT. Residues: CASSFQGNTEAFF.

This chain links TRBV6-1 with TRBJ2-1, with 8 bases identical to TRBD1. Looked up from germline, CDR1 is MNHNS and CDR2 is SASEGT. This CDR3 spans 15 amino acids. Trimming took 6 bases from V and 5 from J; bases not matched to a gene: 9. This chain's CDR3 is CASRETGAPDNEQFF. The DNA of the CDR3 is TGTGCCAGCAGGGAGACAGGGGCGCCTGACAATGAGCAGTTCTTC.

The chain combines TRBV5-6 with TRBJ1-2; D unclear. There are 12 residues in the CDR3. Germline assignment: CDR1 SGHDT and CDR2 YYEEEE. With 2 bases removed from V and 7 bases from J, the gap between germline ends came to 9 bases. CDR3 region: CASSFNDCGYTF. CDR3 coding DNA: TGTGCCAGCAGCTTTAACGACTGTGGCTACACCTTC.

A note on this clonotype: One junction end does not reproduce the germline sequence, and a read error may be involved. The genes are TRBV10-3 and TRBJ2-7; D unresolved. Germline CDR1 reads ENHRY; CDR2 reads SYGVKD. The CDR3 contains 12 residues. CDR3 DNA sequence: TGTGCCAGCAGTCCCGCGGCTTACGAGCAGTACTTC. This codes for CASSPAAYEQYF.